This TCR beta chain stems from a study of T cells in Graves' hyperthyroidism and ophthalmopathy. Comments on this clonotype: Its target is not known. The final CDR3 position lacks the conserved phenylalanine or tryptophan, pointing to a likely read error.

The study left out patients who had uncontrolled infection, other autoimmune disease, pregnancy or lactation. Whole-study findings and limits: The model made its ophthalmopathy prediction, and onset followed a median approximately 6 months later.

This CDR3 is 14 amino acids long. The germline V and J ends were trimmed by 7 bases and 4 bases, with 13 bases remaining between them. In germline, CDR1 is ENHRY, CDR2 SYGVKD. Amplified TCR beta CDR3 regions came from RNA transcripts. When the TCR CDR3 underwent first-round RT-PCR, the HTBI primer set was used. TCRdb used MiXCR to reprocess the multiplex PCR reads, holding one entry per CDR3 protein. The sample shows 600,000 to 800,000 distinct CDR3 sequences, 35% of them seen only once. The sequence came from a woman in her forties with Graves' hyperthyroidism. This rearrangement joins TRBV10-3 to TRBJ2-2; tentative D call: TRBD1 (6 bases). Sequencing used blood. CDR3 region: CAINMGAGTGELFV. The CDR3 DNA is TGTGCCATCAATATGGGGGCCGGCACCGGGGAGCTGTTTGTT.